The source of this TCR beta chain is a study of OX40 agonist ivuxolimab in advanced cancers. Whole-study findings and limits: On average, CD8+ T cells showed a greater number of expanded clones than CD4+.

As regards this clone: The target antigen is unknown.

Assay: immunoSEQ multiplex PCR; the TCRdb copy retains only in-frame clones and omits some. This sample has around 83,000 clones, with approximately 88% found just once. The material was CD4+ or CD8+ T cells sorted from blood, obtained in a trial of the OX40 agonist ivuxolimab. This receptor was obtained from an adult with an advanced solid tumor such as melanoma, head and neck, liver or kidney cancer.

The CDR3 loop is CASSYSDRFYEQYF. The DNA for the CDR3 is TGTGCCAGCAGTTACTCTGACCGCTTCTACGAGCAGTACTTC. This chain joins TRBV6-5 and TRBJ2-7; D is unclear. Trimming stripped 0 bases from V and 3 bases from J, with 9 bases between. This CDR3 spans 14 amino acids. Germline CDR1 is MNHEY and CDR2 is SVGAGI.